This T cell receptor beta chain was sequenced in a study of blood T cell repertoires in COVID-19. The method was immunoSEQ multiplex PCR; TCRdb's version includes in-frame clones alone and lacks a portion of them. The sample includes roughly 310,000 clones, 89% of them seen just once. Sequencing used PBMCs or T cells enriched from blood (not recorded which). The receptor was derived from a woman in her thirties or forties who had recovered from COVID-19.

CDR3 bases: TGTGCCAGCAGCTTGGAGGGTAGACAGGGGCTGTTCTTC. Translation gives CASSLEGRQGLFF. The gene calls are TRBV11-2 and TRBJ2-1, with TRBD1 matching 8 bases. This CDR3 spans 13 amino acids. Germline trimming cut 3 bases from V and 15 bases from J; bases unmatched to any gene: 10. CDR1 is SGHAT and CDR2 is FQNNGV in the germline V gene.